These 22 T cell receptor beta chains originate from one sample sequenced in a study of cytotoxic CD8 clonotypes in ibrutinib-treated CLL. Sequenced by immunoSEQ multiplex PCR; TCRdb stores in-frame clones only, minus some. Here the sample spans under 150,000 clones, about 85% being singletons. This specimen consisted of PBMCs, obtained after 24 months of ibrutinib treatment. These receptors were collected from a human donor with chronic lymphocytic leukemia.

The CDR3 DNA sequence: TGTGCCAGCAGTTTATCGGGACAGGGGAGTTATAATTCACCCCTCCACTTT. The encoded protein is CASSLSGQGSYNSPLHF. J is TRBJ1-6 and V is TRBV27; 10 nucleotides align to TRBD1. The germline V gene has CDR1 MNHEY and CDR2 SMNVEV (reference sequence). With 0 bases clipped from V and 4 bases from J, the junction kept 3 bases outside the gene matches. This CDR3 comprises 17 residues.

The V gene is TRBV6-5, the J gene TRBJ1-1; D call uncertain. Germline loops: CDR1 MNHEY, CDR2 SVGAGI. This CDR3 is 15 amino acids long. V was pared by 0 bases and J by 0 bases, with 8 bases between. The CDR3 region is CASSYSRVMNTEAFF. The CDR3 DNA reads as TGTGCCAGCAGTTACTCGAGGGTGATGAACACTGAAGCTTTCTTT.

This clone was observed a few times. This chain connects TRBV10-2 to TRBJ1-1; D not resolved. Trimming pared 0 bases from V and 10 bases from J, leaving 12 bases between. The germline CDR1 and CDR2 sequences are WSHSY and SAAADI. This CDR3 contains 13 residues. The CDR3 protein is CASSESSYGRAFF. The CDR3 region has the DNA TGCGCCAGCAGTGAGTCTTCTTATGGGCGAGCTTTCTTT.

This chain connects TRBV30 to TRBJ1-4; 8 nucleotides line up with TRBD1. The CDR3 is 15 amino acids. J gave up 7 bases and V 0 bases, and 7 bases lay outside the gene matches. The germline V gene has CDR1 GTSNPN and CDR2 SVGIG (reference sequence). The CDR3: CAWSVRDRRLEKLFF. Written as DNA, the CDR3 is TGTGCCTGGAGTGTCCGGGACAGGAGACTTGAAAAACTGTTTTTT.

This sequence joins TRBV5-6 and TRBJ2-5; D possibly uses TRBD1 or TRBD2 (5 bases each). Germline-derived CDR1 and CDR2 are SGHDT and YYEEEE. The CDR3 has 16 amino acids. The V gene lost 4 bases and the J gene lost 1 base, with 17 bases spanning the gap. CDR3 coding DNA: TGTGCCAGCAGCGGATACGGGACGACTCCCCAAGAGACCCAGTACTTC. Protein product: CASSGYGTTPQETQYF. The whole variable domain, remainder taken from reference TRBV5-6 and TRBJ2-5, is DAGVTQSPTHLIKTRGQQVTLRCSPKSGHDTVSWYQQALGQGPQFIFQYYEEEERQRGNFPDRFSGHQFPNYSSELNVNALLLGDSALYLCASSGYGTTPQETQYFGPGTRLLVL.

This clone was observed a handful of times. The chain employs TRBV27 and TRBJ2-3, with TRBD2 matching over 10 bases. Germline lookup yields CDR1 MNHEY and CDR2 SMNVEV (reference sequence). J gave up 3 bases and V 6 bases, and 6 bases lay outside the gene matches. The CDR3 loop spans 15 amino acids. CDR3 region: CASSPSSGGTDTQYF. CDR3 DNA: TGTGCCAGCAGCCCTAGTAGCGGGGGGACAGATACGCAGTATTTT.

This clone was detected once. V gene TRBV19 combines with J gene TRBJ2-7; D is possibly TRBD1 or TRBD2 (5 bases each). V dropped 9 bases and J dropped 2 bases, with 17 bases sitting between them. CDR1 LNHDA and CDR2 SQIVND come from the germline V gene (reference sequence). CDR3 length: 14 residues. This CDR3 reads CASTRRDGPYEQYF. DNA for the CDR3: TGTGCCAGCACGCGCCGGGACGGACCCTACGAGCAGTACTTC.

The CDR3 is CASSRTGGGSPLHF. The CDR3 region has the DNA TGTGCCAGCAGTAGAACCGGCGGAGGTTCACCCCTCCACTTT. The chain combines TRBV7-2 with TRBJ1-6; D ambiguous. CDR3 size: 14 residues. CDR1 and CDR2 (germline): SGHTA, FQGNSA. V lost 6 bases and J lost 9, with 15 bases in between.

The V gene is TRBV14, the J gene TRBJ2-7; TRBD2 is a possible D gene (6 bases). In germline, CDR1 is SGHDN, CDR2 FVKESK. This CDR3 spans 13 amino acids. V gave up 4 bases and J gave up 4 bases, with 11 bases separating them. CDR3 sequence reads: CASSLRRGYEQYF. The DNA of the CDR3 is TGTGCCAGCAGCCTTCGACGGGGGTACGAGCAGTACTTC. The complete variable domain, with remaining parts taken from reference TRBV14 and TRBJ2-7, reads EAGVTQFPSHSVIEKGQTVTLRCDPISGHDNLYWYRRVMGKEIKFLLHFVKESKQDESGMPNNRFLAERTGGTYSTLKVQPAELEDSGVYFCASSLRRGYEQYFGPGTRLTVT.

This clone has just one count. The chain recombines TRBV10-1 with TRBJ1-1; D not certain. Between the trimmed V and J ends, which lost 9 bases and 0 bases, there was a span of 8 bases. The CDR3 spans 12 residues. The V gene's germline CDR1 is WNHNN and CDR2 SYGVQD (reference sequence). CDR3 sequence (DNA): TGCGCCAGAGCCAGCGTGAACACTGAAGCTTTCTTT. Translated: CARASVNTEAFF.

V is TRBV7-9 and J is TRBJ1-2; 7 nucleotides line up with TRBD1. The CDR3 is 15 residues long. Germline assignment: CDR1 SEHNR and CDR2 FQNEAQ (reference sequence). J gave up 6 bases and V 1 base, and 8 bases lay outside the gene matches. The CDR3 DNA is TGTGCCAGCAGCTTAGAGACAGGGCCAAGGGATGGCTACACCTTC. Its protein is CASSLETGPRDGYTF.

The V gene is TRBV19, the J gene TRBJ2-1, with 12 bases identical to TRBD1. Germline trimming cut 4 bases from V and 10 bases from J; bases unmatched to any gene: 8. Germline CDR1 and CDR2: LNHDA and SQIVND (reference sequence). The CDR3 runs to 15 residues. In DNA form, the CDR3 reads TGTGCCAGTAGTACCCCCGGGACAGGGGGCATCGAGCAGTTCTTC. This encodes CASSTPGTGGIEQFF.

This chain uses TRBV6-1 with TRBJ1-3; 8 nucleotides align to TRBD1. The CDR3 sequence is 15 residues long. The V gene end was trimmed by 3 bases and the J gene end by 3 bases; junction bases not matched to a gene: 4. In germline, CDR1 is MNHNS, CDR2 SASEGT. The CDR3 nucleotides are TGTGCCAGCAGTGACCCTACAGGGGGTGGAAACACCATATATTTT. Residues: CASSDPTGGGNTIYF.

This clone showed up just once. V gene TRBV9 combines with J gene TRBJ2-5; no firm D call. The CDR3 extends over 13 amino acids. Trimming took 2 bases from V and 5 from J, leaving 10 bases between them. Germline V lookup: CDR1 SGDLS, CDR2 YYNGEE. The DNA of the CDR3 is TGTGCCAGCAGCGTTGGATCTTCGGAGACCCAGTACTTC. It translates to CASSVGSSETQYF.

The chain has TRBV2 and TRBJ2-7; 9 nucleotides match TRBD2. The CDR3 length is 14 residues. J was trimmed by 7 bases and V by 0 bases; bases with no gene match: 4. Looked up from germline, CDR1 is SNHLY and CDR2 is FYNNEI. Here the CDR3 DNA reads TGTGCCAGCAGTGAAGCGCTTACTAGCGGGGAGCAGTACTTC. Translated, it gives CASSEALTSGEQYF.

This chain connects TRBV6-1 to TRBJ1-3, with 7 positions matching TRBD1. J was trimmed by 6 bases and V by 3 bases; bases with no gene match: 11. Germline loops: CDR1 MNHNS, CDR2 SASEGT. This CDR3 is built from 16 residues. The CDR3 loop reads CASSESYRGGLNTIYF. DNA for the CDR3: TGTGCCAGCAGTGAGTCCTACAGGGGAGGACTAAACACCATATATTTT.

This rearrangement joins TRBV23-1 to TRBJ1-6; 8 positions match TRBD1. TRBV23-1 is an ORF, with its function uncertain. The CDR3 sequence is 16 residues long. V lost 8 bases and J lost 8; bases outside the gene matches: 14. CDR3 in amino acids: CASRPAGQGKHSPLHF. The DNA of the CDR3 is TGCGCCAGCCGCCCCGCAGGACAGGGTAAGCATTCACCCCTCCACTTT.

The chain uses TRBV18 and TRBJ2-7, with D perhaps matching TRBD1 (6 bases). Germline assignment: CDR1 KGHSH and CDR2 LQKENI. Trimming shortened V by 2 bases and J by 0 bases, and 11 bases separated the two germline ends. The CDR3 length is 15 residues. CDR3 protein: CASSPSQGPSYEQYF. The CDR3 DNA is TGTGCCAGCTCACCATCTCAGGGGCCCTCCTACGAGCAGTACTTC.

The chain employs TRBV11-2 and TRBJ2-1; possible D gene TRBD2, 5 bases. V dropped 2 bases and J dropped 9 bases, with 11 bases sitting between them. The CDR3 covers 13 residues. In germline, CDR1 is SGHAT, CDR2 FQNNGV. The CDR3 sequence is CASSLSEGIEQFF. The CDR3 DNA sequence: TGTGCCAGCAGCTTATCTGAGGGAATTGAGCAGTTCTTC.

The chain is built from TRBV18 and TRBJ1-1; possibly TRBD1 for D (5 bases). This CDR3 spans 14 amino acids. The V and J ends lost 3 bases and 7 bases respectively, with 15 bases between them. Germline-derived CDR1 and CDR2 are KGHSH and LQKENI. CDR3 coding DNA: TGTGCCAGCTCACCGGGGACGCTACAGGATGAAGCTTTCTTT. This translates into CASSPGTLQDEAFF.

The chain links TRBV7-2 to TRBJ1-6; possible D gene TRBD1, 5 bases. The germline CDR1 and CDR2 sequences are SGHTA and FQGNSA. V lost 3 bases, J lost 8 bases, and 11 bases lay in between. This CDR3 contains 14 residues. The CDR3 loop is CASSFQGLDSPLHF. CDR3 sequence (DNA): TGTGCCAGCAGCTTTCAGGGTTTGGATTCACCCCTCCACTTT.

V is TRBV14 and J is TRBJ2-6; 11 positions match TRBD1. The length of the CDR3 is 17 residues. Germline CDR1 reads SGHDN; CDR2 reads FVKESK. V lost 7 bases and J lost 0; bases outside the gene matches: 5. The CDR3 sequence: CASTGQGALSGANVLTF. CDR3 DNA sequence: TGTGCCAGCACTGGACAGGGGGCTCTCTCTGGGGCCAACGTCCTGACTTTC.